Below are 29 T cell receptor beta chains sequenced from a single sample in a study of blood T cells in healthy people across ages. Primed by a sample-barcoded 5' primer and a J-beta primer mix, a second PCR proceeded for roughly 6 to 12 cycles. In TCRdb, the 5' RACE reads were re-called with MiXCR into one record per CDR3 protein. The sample lists about 780,000 distinct CDR3 sequences, around 45% occurring once. Sequencing was performed on blood. The receptors were gathered from an elderly man in good health.

This clonotype was detected a few times. The rearrangement joins TRBV11-3 to TRBJ2-1, with TRBD2 identical over 8 bases. The CDR3 length is 16 residues. Trimming removed 4 bases from V and 4 bases from J; junction bases left unmatched: 9. In germline, CDR1 is SGHNT, CDR2 YENEEA. In nucleotides, the CDR3 is TGTGCCAGCAGCTCGGGAGCGGGAGCGGGTTACAATGAGCAGTTCTTC. This translates into CASSSGAGAGYNEQFF.

The chain employs TRBV6-2 or TRBV6-3 and TRBJ2-1; tentatively, D is TRBD1 or TRBD2 (6 bases each). The CDR3 is 15 amino acids. Trimming cost V 7 bases and J 9 bases, with 22 bases left between them. Germline V lookup: CDR1 MNHEY, CDR2 SVGEGT. The CDR3 here is CASTERGGARGEQFF. The CDR3 coding sequence is TGTGCCAGCACCGAGAGGGGAGGAGCCAGGGGTGAGCAGTTCTTC.

The V gene is TRBV7-3, the J gene TRBJ2-4; 7 nucleotides line up with TRBD1. Germline-derived CDR1 and CDR2 are SGHTA and FQGTGA. V was clipped by 2 bases and J by 13 bases; unmatched bases: 14. The CDR3 runs to 15 residues. CDR3 region: CASSLRDSSYNEQYF. DNA of the CDR3: TGTGCCAGCAGCTTACGGGACAGCAGTTACAATGAGCAGTACTTC. Full variable domain (outside the CDR3, taken from reference TRBV7-3 and TRBJ2-4): GAGVSQTPSNKVTEKGKYVELRCDPISGHTALYWYRQSLGQGPEFLIYFQGTGAADDSGLPNDRFFAVRPEGSVSTLKIQRTERGDSAVYLCASSLRDSSYNEQYFGAGTRLSVL.

The chain joins TRBV5-1 to TRBJ2-1; 9 bases are a match to TRBD2. Judging by the DNA end, TRBJ2-7 fits better; the J call may be wrong. Germline V gene sequence: CDR1 SGHRS, CDR2 YFSETQ. This CDR3 is built from 15 residues. The CDR3 protein is CASSLSGGLYNEQYF. The CDR3 bases are TGCGCCAGCAGCTTGAGCGGGGGGCTCTACAATGAGCAGTACTTC.

This clonotype has at least ten counts. A much larger clone differs from this one at a single base, so this may be a read error. J is TRBJ2-7 and V is TRBV12-3 or TRBV12-4; tentative D call: TRBD1 (5 bases). The V end lost 6 bases, the J end lost 2 bases, and 14 bases lay between the germline ends. This CDR3 region has 14 residues. The CDR3 DNA reads TGTGCCAGCAGGCCCTGGAGCAGGGCCTACGAGCAGTACTTC. Amino acids: CASRPWSRAYEQYF.

A single count supports this clonotype. The rearrangement joins TRBV19 to TRBJ2-3; D is possibly TRBD2 (6 bases). This CDR3 region has 14 residues. Deletions cut 2 bases from V and 5 bases from J, with 11 bases between. Germline lookup yields CDR1 LNHDA and CDR2 SQIVND (reference sequence). The DNA for the CDR3 is TGTGCCAGTAGTATATTTAGCGGATTAGATACGCAGTATTTT. Amino acids: CASSIFSGLDTQYF.

This rearrangement joins TRBV29-1 to TRBJ1-4; 7 nucleotides match TRBD1. The CDR3 runs to 13 residues. With 5 bases clipped from V and 4 bases from J, the junction kept 4 bases outside the gene matches. Germline lookup yields CDR1 SQVTM and CDR2 ANQGSEA. CDR3 in amino acids: CSVRDSFNEKLFF. The CDR3 coding sequence is TGCAGCGTTAGGGACAGTTTTAATGAAAAACTGTTTTTT.

The chain links TRBV2 to TRBJ1-2, with a possible D match to TRBD1 (5 bases). Per the germline V gene, CDR1 is SNHLY and CDR2 is FYNNEI. The CDR3 has 13 residues. Between the trimmed V and J ends, which lost 9 bases and 8 bases, there was a span of 19 bases. The CDR3 here is CASLFLREVGYTF. The CDR3, as DNA: TGTGCCAGTTTATTTCTCAGGGAGGTAGGCTACACCTTC.

This clonotype was detected a few times. The rearrangement uses TRBV20-1 and TRBJ2-7, with 11 bases matching TRBD2. The V gene's germline CDR1 is DFQATT and CDR2 SNEGSKA (reference sequence). There are 11 residues in the CDR3. Germline trimming cut 1 base from V and 12 bases from J; bases unmatched to any gene: 2. The CDR3, as DNA: TGCAGTGCTAGAGCTAGCGGGAGGACGTACTTC. Translated, it gives CSARASGRTYF.

The V and J genes are TRBV20-1 and TRBJ2-4; D not resolved. Trimming shortened V by 5 bases and J by 0 bases, and 8 bases separated the two germline ends. CDR1 and CDR2 (germline): DFQATT, SNEGSKA (reference sequence). The length of the CDR3 is 13 residues. CDR3 sequence (DNA): TGCAGTGCTGCGAGCGTAGCCAAAAACATTCAGTACTTC. Its protein product is CSAASVAKNIQYF.

This clonotype was picked up a small number of times. The chain is built from TRBV6-5 and TRBJ1-6; a possible D gene is TRBD1 (5 bases). Germline V CDR1 and CDR2: MNHEY, SVGAGI. Trimming shortened V by 4 bases and J by 6 bases, and 13 bases separated the two germline ends. The CDR3 sequence is 15 residues long. Here the CDR3 DNA reads TGTGCCAGCAGTTCTCAGGGACGGACTAATTCACCCCTCCACTTT. This encodes CASSSQGRTNSPLHF.

This sequence joins TRBV28 and TRBJ1-2; D is uncertain. This CDR3 comprises 11 residues. V dropped 2 bases and J dropped 8 bases, with 6 bases sitting between them. CDR1 MDHEN and CDR2 SYDVKM come from the germline V gene. The CDR3 DNA sequence: TGTGCCAGCAGTTTACCGGGAGGCTACACCTTC. It translates to CASSLPGGYTF.

The V gene is TRBV27, the J gene TRBJ1-5, with TRBD1 identical over 8 bases. This CDR3 has 15 residues. Germline lookup yields CDR1 MNHEY and CDR2 SMNVEV (reference sequence). Trimming at V came to 2 bases and at J to 5 bases, leaving 5 bases not matched to a gene. The CDR3 DNA is TGTGCCAGCAGTTTAACCCCAGGGGGCTATCAGCCCCAGCATTTT. Residues: CASSLTPGGYQPQHF.

As to this clonotype: A much bigger clone sits one base away, suggesting this may be a read error. The CDR3 sequence is CARSNAGGPYNEQFF. As DNA, the CDR3 is TGTGCCCGGAGTAACGCGGGAGGCCCCTACAATGAGCAGTTCTTC. The chain carries TRBV30 and TRBJ2-1; 8 bases agree with TRBD2. The CDR3 length is 15 residues. Germline-derived CDR1 and CDR2 are GTSNPN and SVGIG (reference sequence).

The chain employs TRBV12-3 or TRBV12-4 and TRBJ2-3, with D unclear. V lost 4 bases to trimming and J lost 6 bases, with 8 bases between them. This CDR3 region has 12 residues. In DNA, the CDR3 is TGTGCCAGCAGTTCGTATCGGGATACGCAGTATTTT. Protein product: CASSSYRDTQYF.

This clonotype was counted between two and nine times. The chain recombines TRBV6-5 with TRBJ1-2, with D unclear. Deletions cut 0 bases from V and 6 bases from J, with 11 bases between. Germline values: CDR1 MNHEY, CDR2 SVGAGI. The CDR3 runs to 14 residues. The CDR3 protein is CASSYSTEIDGYTF. The CDR3 DNA is TGTGCCAGCAGTTACTCGACCGAAATCGATGGCTACACCTTC.

This chain uses TRBV9 with TRBJ2-7, with TRBD2 identical over 9 bases. CDR3 length: 14 amino acids. Germline CDR1 is SGDLS and CDR2 is YYNGEE. With 3 bases clipped from V and 6 bases from J, the junction kept 7 bases outside the gene matches. The CDR3 loop is CASSAGLAVGEQYF. CDR3 nucleotides: TGTGCCAGCAGCGCGGGACTAGCAGTCGGCGAGCAGTACTTC.

This clonotype was seen more than once but under ten times. This chain links TRBV5-1 with TRBJ2-7; TRBD2 is a possible D gene (5 bases). The J call may not be correct, given that the DNA end is closer to TRBJ2-5. Per the germline V gene, CDR1 is SGHRS and CDR2 is YFSETQ. This CDR3 has 15 residues. The CDR3 is CASSRGTTQEGTQYF. The CDR3 region has the DNA TGCGCCAGCAGCCGAGGCACAACCCAAGAGGGGACCCAGTACTTC.

The V gene is TRBV28, the J gene TRBJ2-5; D unresolved. V was pared by 3 bases and J by 5 bases, with 16 bases between. CDR3 length: 15 amino acids. Germline V gene data show CDR1 as MDHEN and CDR2 as SYDVKM. CDR3 DNA: TGTGCCAGCAGTTTGGTGCTCTTTGGGGTCGAGACCCAGTACTTC. It yields the protein CASSLVLFGVETQYF. The full variable domain, in which reference TRBV28 and TRBJ2-5 provide the parts outside the CDR3, is DVKVTQSSRYLVKRTGEKVFLECVQDMDHENMFWYRQDPGLGLRLIYFSYDVKMKEKGDIPEGYSVSREKKERFSLILESASTNQTSMYLCASSLVLFGVETQYFGPGTRLLVL.

The gene calls are TRBV29-1 and TRBJ2-4; either TRBD1 or TRBD2 may fit D (6 bases each). This CDR3 comprises 14 residues. From germline, CDR1 is SQVTM and CDR2 ANQGSEA. Trimming pared 4 bases from V and 0 bases from J, leaving 10 bases between. The DNA for the CDR3 is TGCAGCGTTGCAGAGGGGGGAGCCAAAAACATTCAGTACTTC. It codes for CSVAEGGAKNIQYF.

V is TRBV11-3 and J is TRBJ2-3; TRBD2 matches 7 bases. This CDR3 contains 14 residues. Germline lookup yields CDR1 SGHNT and CDR2 YENEEA. Trimming removed 6 bases from V and 3 bases from J; junction bases left unmatched: 6. The DNA of the CDR3 is TGTGCCAGCAGATCGGGGACTACAACAGATACGCAGTATTTT. It specifies CASRSGTTTDTQYF.

Only one count was recorded for this clonotype. CDR3 region: CASSEAGPDAGYTF. Here the CDR3 DNA reads TGTGCCAGCAGTGAAGCGGGACCCGACGCGGGCTACACCTTC. The V gene is TRBV6-1, the J gene TRBJ1-2, with D possibly being TRBD1 (5 bases). The germline V gene has CDR1 MNHNS and CDR2 SASEGT. The CDR3 covers 14 residues. Trimming left V 0 bases short and J 8 bases short, with 13 bases between.

A few counts support this clonotype. The V gene is TRBV7-2, the J gene TRBJ1-2, with 11 bases aligning to TRBD1. Per germline, CDR1 SGHTA and CDR2 FQGNSA. V shed 2 bases and J 5 bases; nucleotides not matched to a gene: 7. The CDR3 consists of 16 residues. This chain's CDR3 is CASSLPFGTGGYGYTF. DNA of the CDR3: TGTGCCAGCAGCTTACCCTTTGGGACAGGGGGTTATGGCTACACCTTC. The complete variable domain, with remaining parts taken from reference TRBV7-2 and TRBJ1-2, reads GAGVSQSPSNKVTEKGKDVELRCDPISGHTALYWYRQSLGQGLEFLIYFQGNSAPDKSGLPSDRFSAERTGGSVSTLTIQRTQQEDSAVYLCASSLPFGTGGYGYTFGSGTRLTVV.

The chain joins TRBV13 to TRBJ2-4; 8 bases fit TRBD1. The J call may be in error: the DNA end matches TRBJ2-7 better. CDR1 and CDR2 (germline): PRHDT, FYEKMQ (reference sequence). CDR3 size: 13 residues. CDR3: CATRQGTTYEQYF. The CDR3 region has the DNA TGTGCCACCAGACAGGGGACCACCTACGAGCAGTACTTC.

This clonotype was counted only a few times. The chain is built from TRBV6-2 or TRBV6-3 and TRBJ2-6; D possibly matches TRBD1 or TRBD2 (5 bases each). From germline, CDR1 is MNHEY and CDR2 SVGEGT. V dropped 7 bases and J dropped 0 bases, with 10 bases sitting between them. The CDR3 runs to 15 residues. This CDR3 reads CASMGVSSGANVLTF. CDR3 nucleotides: TGTGCCAGCATGGGGGTGAGCTCTGGGGCCAACGTCCTGACTTTC.

The CDR3 loop is CASSSGIGEGNEQFF. DNA of the CDR3: TGTGCCAGCAGCTCCGGGATAGGGGAGGGGAATGAGCAGTTCTTC. The chain uses TRBV7-7 and TRBJ2-1, with TRBD2 identical over 7 bases. The CDR3 extends over 15 amino acids. Germline V gives CDR1 SSHAT, CDR2 FNYEAQ (reference sequence). J lost 7 bases, V lost 4 bases, and 10 bases had no gene match. Complete variable domain (other parts from reference TRBV7-7 and TRBJ2-1): GAGVSQSPRYKVTKRGQDVTLRCDPISSHATLYWYQQALGQGPEFLTYFNYEAQPDKSGLPSDRFSAERPEGSISTLTIQRTEQRDSAMYRCASSSGIGEGNEQFFGPGTRLTVL.

In this sample, this clonotype turned up once. This rearrangement joins TRBV4-3 to TRBJ2-3; D remains unclear. V lost 0 bases and J lost 11, with 15 bases in between. The germline V gene encodes CDR1 LGHNA and CDR2 YSLEER. The CDR3 extends over 14 amino acids. The DNA for the CDR3 is TGCGCCAGCAGCCAAGATCTTGAGGATGGGGAGCAGTATTTT. Translating gives CASSQDLEDGEQYF.

This clonotype was recorded a few times. Relative to the germline gene, one junction end is altered; a read error may explain this. The V call is TRBV4-3, the J call TRBJ1-1; D uncertain. Germline CDR1 reads LGHNA; CDR2 reads YSLEER. The CDR3 is made up of 11 amino acids. CDR3 in amino acids: CANSQGTEAFF. The CDR3 nucleotides are TGCGCCAACAGCCAAGGAACTGAAGCTTTCTTT.

This clonotype was counted between two and nine times. Since a much larger clone is just one base distant, this may be a read error. The chain links TRBV7-2 to TRBJ2-1; D is possibly TRBD2 (6 bases). The J call may be wrong; the DNA end is better matched by TRBJ2-7. The CDR3 loop spans 16 amino acids. Germline V gives CDR1 SGHTA, CDR2 FQGNSA. This chain's CDR3 is CASSPPPGLQYNEQYF. The CDR3 coding sequence is TGTGCCAGCAGCCCGCCCCCGGGACTGCAATACAATGAGCAGTACTTC.